This T cell receptor (beta chain) was sequenced during a study of T-cell reconstitution after alpha-beta-depleted transplantation in children. Study-level points and caveats: One year after transplant, T-cell counts and diversity came mostly from newly produced T cells. Where alpha-beta T cells came from about two months after transplant was reportedly several hundred expanded graft clones. Surviving recipient T cells and thymic progenitors produced the high day-60 TCRbeta diversity seen in some patients.

In regard to this clonotype: The antigen is not known.

Unique molecular identifiers were used in preparing the TCRbeta library. TCRdb re-called the PCR reads with MiXCR, one entry per CDR3 protein. The sample has approximately 800,000 distinct CDR3 sequences; approximately 15% are singletons. The V and J ends lost 6 bases and 1 base respectively, with 11 bases between them. The germline V gene encodes CDR1 LNHDA and CDR2 SQIVND (reference sequence). This CDR3 spans 14 amino acids. The rearrangement links TRBV19 to TRBJ2-3; maybe TRBD1 (5 bases). The sequenced sample was PBMCs, mostly from graft donor cells, obtained 360 days after TCRalphabeta/CD19-depleted stem cell transplant. The receptor's source is a male patient between 5 and 17 years old who had a stem cell transplant for acute lymphoblastic leukemia, so the T cells may come from the graft donor. The CDR3 sequence is CASRDIGGTDTQYF. CDR3 DNA sequence: TGTGCCAGTAGGGACATTGGGGGCACAGATACGCAGTATTTT.